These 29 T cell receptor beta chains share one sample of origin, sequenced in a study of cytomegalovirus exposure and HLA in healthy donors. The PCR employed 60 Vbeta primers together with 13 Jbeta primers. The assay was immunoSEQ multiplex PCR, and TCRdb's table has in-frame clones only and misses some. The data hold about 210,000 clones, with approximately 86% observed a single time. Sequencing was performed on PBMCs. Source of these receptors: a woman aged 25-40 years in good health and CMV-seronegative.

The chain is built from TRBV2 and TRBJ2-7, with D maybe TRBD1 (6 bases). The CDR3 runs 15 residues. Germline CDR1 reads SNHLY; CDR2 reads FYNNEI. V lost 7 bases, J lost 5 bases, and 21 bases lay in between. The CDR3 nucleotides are TGTGCCAGCACCCAAAACAGGGTCGGGGTGGACGAGCAGTACTTC. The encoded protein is CASTQNRVGVDEQYF.

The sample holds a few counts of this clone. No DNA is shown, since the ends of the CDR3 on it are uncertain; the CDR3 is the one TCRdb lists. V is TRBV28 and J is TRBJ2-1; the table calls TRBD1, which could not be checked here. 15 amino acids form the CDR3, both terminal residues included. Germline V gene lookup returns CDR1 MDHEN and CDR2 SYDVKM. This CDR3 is CASSFFGQGYDEQFF.

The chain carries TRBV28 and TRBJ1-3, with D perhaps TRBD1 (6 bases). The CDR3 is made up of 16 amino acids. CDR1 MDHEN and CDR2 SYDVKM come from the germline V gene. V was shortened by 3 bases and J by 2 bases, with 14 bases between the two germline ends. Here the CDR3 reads CASSFTGAGAGNTIYF. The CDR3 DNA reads TGTGCCAGCAGTTTTACGGGGGCGGGGGCTGGAAACACCATATATTTT.

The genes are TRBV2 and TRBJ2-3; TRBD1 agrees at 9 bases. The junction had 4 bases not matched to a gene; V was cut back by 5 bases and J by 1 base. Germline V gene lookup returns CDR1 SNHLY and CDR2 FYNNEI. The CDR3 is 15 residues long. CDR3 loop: CASSPRTGGTDTQYF. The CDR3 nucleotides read TGTGCCAGCAGTCCCCGGACAGGGGGCACAGATACGCAGTATTTT.

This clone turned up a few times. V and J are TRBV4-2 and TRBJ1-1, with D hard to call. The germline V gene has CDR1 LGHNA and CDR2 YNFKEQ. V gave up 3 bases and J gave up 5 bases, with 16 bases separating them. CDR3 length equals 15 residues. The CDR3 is CASSQDPGEGTEAFF. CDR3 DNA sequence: TGTGCCAGCAGCCAGGACCCCGGCGAGGGTACTGAAGCTTTCTTT.

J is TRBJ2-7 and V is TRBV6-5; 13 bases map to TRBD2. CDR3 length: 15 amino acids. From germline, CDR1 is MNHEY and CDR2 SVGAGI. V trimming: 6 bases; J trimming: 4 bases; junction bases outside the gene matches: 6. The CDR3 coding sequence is TGTGCCAGCAGAATGGGACTAGCGGGAAGATACGAGCAGTACTTC. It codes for CASRMGLAGRYEQYF.

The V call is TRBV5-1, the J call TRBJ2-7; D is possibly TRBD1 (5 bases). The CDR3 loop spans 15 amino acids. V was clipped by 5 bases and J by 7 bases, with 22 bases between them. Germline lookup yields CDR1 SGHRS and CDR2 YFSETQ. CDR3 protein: CASSVGIVGAREQYF. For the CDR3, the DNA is TGCGCCAGCAGTGTGGGGATTGTTGGGGCTCGTGAGCAGTACTTC.

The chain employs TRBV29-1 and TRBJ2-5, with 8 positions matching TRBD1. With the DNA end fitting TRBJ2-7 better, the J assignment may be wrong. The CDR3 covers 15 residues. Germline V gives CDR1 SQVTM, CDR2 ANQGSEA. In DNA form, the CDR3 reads TGCAGCGTTGGGGGACTTGGGACAGGTTCCTACGAGCAGTACTTC. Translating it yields CSVGGLGTGSYEQYF.

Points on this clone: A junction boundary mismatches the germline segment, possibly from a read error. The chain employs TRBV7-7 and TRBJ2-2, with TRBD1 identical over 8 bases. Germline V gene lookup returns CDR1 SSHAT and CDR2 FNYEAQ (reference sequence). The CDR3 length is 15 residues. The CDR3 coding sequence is TGTGCTAGCAGGCCGACAGGGGCGGACACCGGGGAGCTGTTTTTT. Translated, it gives CASRPTGADTGELFF. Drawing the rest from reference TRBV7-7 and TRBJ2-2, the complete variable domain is GAGVSQSPRYKVTKRGQDVTLRCDPISSHATLYWYQQALGQGPEFLTYFNYEAQPDKSGLPSDRFSAERPEGSISTLTIQRTEQRDSAMYRCASRPTGADTGELFFGEGSRLTVL.

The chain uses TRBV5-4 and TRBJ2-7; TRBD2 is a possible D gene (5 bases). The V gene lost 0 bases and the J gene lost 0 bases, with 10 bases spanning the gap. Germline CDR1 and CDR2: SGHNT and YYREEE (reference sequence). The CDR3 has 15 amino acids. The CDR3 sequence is CASSLDPAGSYEQYF. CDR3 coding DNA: TGTGCCAGCAGCTTGGATCCGGCGGGCTCCTACGAGCAGTACTTC. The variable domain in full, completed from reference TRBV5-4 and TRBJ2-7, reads ETGVTQSPTHLIKTRGQQVTLRCSSQSGHNTVSWYQQALGQGPQFIFQYYREEENGRGNFPPRFSGLQFPNYSSELNVNALELDDSALYLCASSLDPAGSYEQYFGPGTRLTVT.

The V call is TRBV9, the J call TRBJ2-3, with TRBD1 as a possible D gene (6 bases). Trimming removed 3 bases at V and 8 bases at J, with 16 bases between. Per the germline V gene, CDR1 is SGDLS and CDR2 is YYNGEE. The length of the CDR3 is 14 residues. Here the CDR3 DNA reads TGTGCCAGCAGCGAGGACAGCCTTCGGGGTACGCAGTATTTT. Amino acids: CASSEDSLRGTQYF.

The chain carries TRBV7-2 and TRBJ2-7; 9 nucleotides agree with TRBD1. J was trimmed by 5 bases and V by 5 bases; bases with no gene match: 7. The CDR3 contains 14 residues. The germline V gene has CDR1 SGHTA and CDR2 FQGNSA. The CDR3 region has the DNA TGTGCCAGCAGCCCCGACAGGGGGAACGACGAGCAGTACTTC. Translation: CASSPDRGNDEQYF.

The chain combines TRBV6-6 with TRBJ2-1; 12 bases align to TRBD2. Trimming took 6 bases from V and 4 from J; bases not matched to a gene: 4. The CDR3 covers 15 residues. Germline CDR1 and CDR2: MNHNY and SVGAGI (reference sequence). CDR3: CASSWTSGEYNEQFF. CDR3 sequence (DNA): TGTGCCAGCAGCTGGACTAGCGGGGAGTACAATGAGCAGTTCTTC.

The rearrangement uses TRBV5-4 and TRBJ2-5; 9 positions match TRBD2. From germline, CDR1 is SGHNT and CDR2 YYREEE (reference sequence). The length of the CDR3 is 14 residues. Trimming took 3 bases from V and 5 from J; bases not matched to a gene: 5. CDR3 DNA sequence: TGTGCCAGCAGCTCGGGACTAGCAATGGAGACCCAGTACTTC. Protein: CASSSGLAMETQYF.

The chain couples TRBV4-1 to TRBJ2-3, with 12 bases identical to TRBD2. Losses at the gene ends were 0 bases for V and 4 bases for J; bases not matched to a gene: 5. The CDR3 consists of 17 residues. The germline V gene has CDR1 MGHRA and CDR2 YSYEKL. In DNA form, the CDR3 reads TGCGCCAGCAGCCAAGAGTCGACTAGCGGGAGCGCAGATACGCAGTATTTT. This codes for CASSQESTSGSADTQYF.

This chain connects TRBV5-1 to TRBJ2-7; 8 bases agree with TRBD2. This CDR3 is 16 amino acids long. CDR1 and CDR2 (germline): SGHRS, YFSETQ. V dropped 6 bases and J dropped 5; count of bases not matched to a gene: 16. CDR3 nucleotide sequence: TGCGCCAGCACCCGGGGGGGAGGGCCCCCGCCCCACGAGCAGTACTTC. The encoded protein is CASTRGGGPPPHEQYF.

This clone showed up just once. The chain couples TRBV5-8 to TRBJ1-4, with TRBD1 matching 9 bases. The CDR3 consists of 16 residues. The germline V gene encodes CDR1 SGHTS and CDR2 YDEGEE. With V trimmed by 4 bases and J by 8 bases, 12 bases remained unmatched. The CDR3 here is CASSPGVGQGSEKLFF. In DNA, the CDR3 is TGTGCCAGCAGCCCTGGGGTGGGACAGGGATCGGAAAAACTGTTTTTT.

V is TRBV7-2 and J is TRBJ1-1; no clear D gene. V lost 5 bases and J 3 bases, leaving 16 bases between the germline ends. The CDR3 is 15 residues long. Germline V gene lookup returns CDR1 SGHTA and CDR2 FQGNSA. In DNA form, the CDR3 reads TGTGCCAGCAGCCACTTGGGCCCCCTCTACACTGAAGCTTTCTTT. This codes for CASSHLGPLYTEAFF.

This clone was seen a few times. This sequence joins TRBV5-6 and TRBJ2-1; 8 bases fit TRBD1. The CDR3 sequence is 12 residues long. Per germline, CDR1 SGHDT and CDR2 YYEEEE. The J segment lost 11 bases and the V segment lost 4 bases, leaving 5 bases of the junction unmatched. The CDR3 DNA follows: TGTGCCAGCAGCCCTGGACAGGGAAAGCAGTTCTTC. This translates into CASSPGQGKQFF.

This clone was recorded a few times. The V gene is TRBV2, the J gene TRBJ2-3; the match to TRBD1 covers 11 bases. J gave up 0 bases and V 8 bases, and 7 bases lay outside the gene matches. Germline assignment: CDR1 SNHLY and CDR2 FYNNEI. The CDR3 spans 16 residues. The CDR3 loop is CASGQGAMSSTDTQYF. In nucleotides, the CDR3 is TGTGCCAGCGGACAGGGGGCGATGTCTAGCACAGATACGCAGTATTTT.

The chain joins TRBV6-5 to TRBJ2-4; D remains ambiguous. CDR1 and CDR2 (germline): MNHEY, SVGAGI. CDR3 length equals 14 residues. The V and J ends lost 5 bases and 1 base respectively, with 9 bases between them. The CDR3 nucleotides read TGTGCCAGCAGTCAGGATGGGGCCAAAAACATTCAGTACTTC. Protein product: CASSQDGAKNIQYF.

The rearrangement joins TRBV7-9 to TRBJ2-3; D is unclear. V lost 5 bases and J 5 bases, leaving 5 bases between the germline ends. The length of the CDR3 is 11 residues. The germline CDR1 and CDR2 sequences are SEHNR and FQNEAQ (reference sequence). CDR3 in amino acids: CASSPQDTQYF. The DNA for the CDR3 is TGTGCCAGCAGCCCACAAGATACGCAGTATTTT.

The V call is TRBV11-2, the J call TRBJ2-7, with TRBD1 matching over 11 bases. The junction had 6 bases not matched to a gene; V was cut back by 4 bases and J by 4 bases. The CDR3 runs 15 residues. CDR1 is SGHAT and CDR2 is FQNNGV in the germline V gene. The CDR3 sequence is CASSYGTGGSYEQYF. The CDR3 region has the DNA TGTGCCAGCAGCTATGGGACAGGGGGTTCGTACGAGCAGTACTTC.

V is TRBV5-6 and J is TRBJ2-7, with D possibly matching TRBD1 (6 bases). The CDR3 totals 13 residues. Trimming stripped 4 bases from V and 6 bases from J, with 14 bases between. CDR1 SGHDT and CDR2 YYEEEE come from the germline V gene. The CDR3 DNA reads TGTGCCAGCAGCCACTTCGAGGGGGTCGAGCAGTACTTC. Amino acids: CASSHFEGVEQYF. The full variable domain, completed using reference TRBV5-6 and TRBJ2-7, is DAGVTQSPTHLIKTRGQQVTLRCSPKSGHDTVSWYQQALGQGPQFIFQYYEEEERQRGNFPDRFSGHQFPNYSSELNVNALLLGDSALYLCASSHFEGVEQYFGPGTRLTVT.

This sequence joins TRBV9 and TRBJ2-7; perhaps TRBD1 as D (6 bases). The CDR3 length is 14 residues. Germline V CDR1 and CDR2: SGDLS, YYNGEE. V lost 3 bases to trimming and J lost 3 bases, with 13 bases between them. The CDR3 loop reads CASSEWDNHYEQYF. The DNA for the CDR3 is TGTGCCAGCAGCGAATGGGACAATCACTACGAGCAGTACTTC. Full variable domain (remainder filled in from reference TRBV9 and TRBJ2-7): DSGVTQTPKHLITATGQRVTLRCSPRSGDLSVYWYQQSLDQGLQFLIQYYNGEERAKGNILERFSAQQFPDLHSELNLSSLELGDSALYFCASSEWDNHYEQYFGPGTRLTVT.

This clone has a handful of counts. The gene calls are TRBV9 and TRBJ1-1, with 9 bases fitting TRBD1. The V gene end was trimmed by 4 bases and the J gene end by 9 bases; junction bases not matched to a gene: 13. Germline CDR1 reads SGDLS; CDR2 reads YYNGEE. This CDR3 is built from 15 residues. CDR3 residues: CASSPDRGSTVKAFF. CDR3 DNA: TGTGCCAGCAGCCCGGACAGGGGCTCTACAGTTAAAGCTTTCTTT.

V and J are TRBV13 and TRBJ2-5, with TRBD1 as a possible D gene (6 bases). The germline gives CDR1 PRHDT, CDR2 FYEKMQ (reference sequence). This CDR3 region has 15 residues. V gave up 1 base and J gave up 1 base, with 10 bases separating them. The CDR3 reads CASSLDGQFQETQYF. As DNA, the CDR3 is TGTGCCAGCAGCTTAGACGGACAGTTCCAAGAGACCCAGTACTTC. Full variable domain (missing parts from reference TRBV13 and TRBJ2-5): AAGVIQSPRHLIKEKRETATLKCYPIPRHDTVYWYQQGPGQDPQFLISFYEKMQSDKGSIPDRFSAQQFSDYHSELNMSSLELGDSALYFCASSLDGQFQETQYFGPGTRLLVL.

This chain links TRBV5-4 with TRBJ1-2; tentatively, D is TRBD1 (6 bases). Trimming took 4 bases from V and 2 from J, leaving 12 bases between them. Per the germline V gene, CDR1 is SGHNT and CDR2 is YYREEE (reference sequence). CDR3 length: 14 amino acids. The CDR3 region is CASSVLGQNYGYTF. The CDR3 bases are TGTGCCAGCAGCGTGCTTGGACAGAACTATGGCTACACCTTC.

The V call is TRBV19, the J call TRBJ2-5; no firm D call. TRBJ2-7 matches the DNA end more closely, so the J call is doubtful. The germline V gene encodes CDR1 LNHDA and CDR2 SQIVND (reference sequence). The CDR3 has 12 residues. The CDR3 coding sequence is TGTGCCAGTAGCCACCCCGACTACGAGCAGTACTTC. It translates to CASSHPDYEQYF.